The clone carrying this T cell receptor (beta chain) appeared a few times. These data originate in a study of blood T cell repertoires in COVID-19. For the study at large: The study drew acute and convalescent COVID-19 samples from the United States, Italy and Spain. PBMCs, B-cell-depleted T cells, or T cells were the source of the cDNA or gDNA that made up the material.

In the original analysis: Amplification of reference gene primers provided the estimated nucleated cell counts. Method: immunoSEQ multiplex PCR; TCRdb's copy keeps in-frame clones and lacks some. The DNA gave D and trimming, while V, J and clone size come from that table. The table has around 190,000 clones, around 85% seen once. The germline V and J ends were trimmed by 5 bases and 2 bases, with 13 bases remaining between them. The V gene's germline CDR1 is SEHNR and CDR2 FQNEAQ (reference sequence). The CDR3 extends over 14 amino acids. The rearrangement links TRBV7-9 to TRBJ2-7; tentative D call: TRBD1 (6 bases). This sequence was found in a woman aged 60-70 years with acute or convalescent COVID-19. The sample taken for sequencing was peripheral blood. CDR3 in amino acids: CASSPPGETYEQYF. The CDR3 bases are TGTGCCAGCAGCCCCCCAGGGGAAACCTACGAGCAGTACTTC.